The clone carrying this T cell receptor beta chain has ten or more counts. The antigen is undetermined. This entry is derived from a study of T cells in Graves' hyperthyroidism and ophthalmopathy. Study as a whole: Before treatment of any kind, peripheral blood was taken at initial diagnosis.

There were TCR beta CDR3 regions amplified from RNA transcripts. When the TCR CDR3 underwent first-round RT-PCR, the HTBI primer set was used. TCRdb passed the multiplex PCR reads through MiXCR, listing each CDR3 protein once. Of some 650,000 distinct CDR3 sequences in the sample, approximately 16% were seen once. The CDR3 loop spans 14 amino acids. Per germline, CDR1 SGHAT and CDR2 FQNNGV. The germline V and J ends were trimmed by 5 bases and 5 bases, with 16 bases remaining between them. Study-level results: Peripheral blood also featured most of the thyroid clonotypes expanded above 0.001.

The sample was blood. This receptor was taken from a woman aged 40 to 55 with Graves' ophthalmopathy. The rearrangement uses TRBV11-2 and TRBJ2-7; D remains ambiguous. The CDR3 nucleotides read TGTGCCAGCAGCCTCGGCGCTGGGTTCAACGAGCAGTACTTC. This encodes CASSLGAGFNEQYF.